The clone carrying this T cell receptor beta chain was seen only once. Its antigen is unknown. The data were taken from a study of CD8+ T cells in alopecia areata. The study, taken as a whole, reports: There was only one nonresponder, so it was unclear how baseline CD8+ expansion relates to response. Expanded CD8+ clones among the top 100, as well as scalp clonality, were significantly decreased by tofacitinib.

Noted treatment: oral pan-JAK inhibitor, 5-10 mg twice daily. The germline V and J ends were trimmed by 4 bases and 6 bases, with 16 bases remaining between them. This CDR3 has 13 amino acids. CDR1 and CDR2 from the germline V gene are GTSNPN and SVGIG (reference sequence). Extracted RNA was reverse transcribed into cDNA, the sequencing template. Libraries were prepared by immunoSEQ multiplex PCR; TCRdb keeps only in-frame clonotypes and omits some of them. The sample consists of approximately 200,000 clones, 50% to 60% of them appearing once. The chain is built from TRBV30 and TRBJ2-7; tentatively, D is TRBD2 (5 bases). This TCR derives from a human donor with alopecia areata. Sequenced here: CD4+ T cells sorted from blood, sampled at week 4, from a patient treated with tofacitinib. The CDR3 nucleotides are TGTGCCTGGACTCCGGGAAGGGCGGGCGAGCAGTACTTC. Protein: CAWTPGRAGEQYF. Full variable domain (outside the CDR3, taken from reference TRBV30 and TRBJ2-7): SQTIHQWPATLVQPVGSPLSLECTVEGTSNPNLYWYRQAAGRGLQLLFYSVGIGQISSEVPQNLSASRPQDRQFILSSKKLLLSDSGFYLCAWTPGRAGEQYFGPGTRLTVT.